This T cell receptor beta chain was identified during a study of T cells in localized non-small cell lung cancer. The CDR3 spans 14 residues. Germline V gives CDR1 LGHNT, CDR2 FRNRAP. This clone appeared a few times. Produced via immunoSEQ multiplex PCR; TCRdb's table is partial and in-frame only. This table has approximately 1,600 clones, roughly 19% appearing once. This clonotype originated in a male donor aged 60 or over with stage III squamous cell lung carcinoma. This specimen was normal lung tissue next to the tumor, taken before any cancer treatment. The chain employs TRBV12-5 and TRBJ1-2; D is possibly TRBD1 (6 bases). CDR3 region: CASTWGDTTYGYTF. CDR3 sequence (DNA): TGTGCCAGCACCTGGGGGGACACCACCTATGGCTACACCTTC.